This TCR beta chain was identified during a study of beta chain features in type 1 diabetes. Looking at the study overall: Analysis included about 100 million sorted cells drawn from all samples.

V was cut by 0 bases and J by 0 bases, with 7 bases left in between. Looked up from germline, CDR1 is SGHRS and CDR2 is YFSETQ. The CDR3 totals 15 residues. Expressed TCRB transcripts were sequenced because the isolated RNA had all been reverse transcribed beforehand. Roughly 3.6 million reads on average were seen across naive, central memory and regulatory T cell samples. Repertoires were generated with immunoSEQ multiplex PCR, while TCRdb's copy carries only in-frame clones and drops some. Of 150,000 to 200,000 clones detected, approximately 13% appear once; the ten largest clones hold 0.62%. This clone was observed a few times. Its matching antigen is unknown. Points from the study as a whole: High TCR expression in some cells could lead to their over-representation in cDNA sequencing. VDJ junctions from patients with type 1 diabetes contained fewer insertions and more deletions.

The genes are TRBV5-1 and TRBJ2-1, with D hard to call. Sequenced: central memory CD4+ T cells from blood. This TCR was recovered from a young woman in good health. The CDR3 DNA reads TGCGCCAGCAGCTTGGTACAGAGCTCCTACAATGAGCAGTTCTTC. The encoded protein is CASSLVQSSYNEQFF. The full variable domain, in which reference TRBV5-1 and TRBJ2-1 provide the parts outside the CDR3, is KAGVTQTPRYLIKTRGQQVTLSCSPISGHRSVSWYQQTPGQGLQFLFEYFSETQRNKGNFPGRFSGRQFSNSRSEMNVSTLELGDSALYLCASSLVQSSYNEQFFGPGTRLTVL.